This entry lists 10 T cell receptor beta chains sequenced from one sample in a study of shared clonotypes between healthy human individuals. Measured with immunoSEQ multiplex PCR; TCRdb has only the in-frame clones, and not every one. The sample consists of 2,100,000 or so clones, approximately 94% of them appearing once. Sequencing was done on a sample of naive CD4+ T cells sorted from blood. Subset reported: CD45RA+ positively selected. All receptors derive from a young man in good health.

This chain joins TRBV5-4 and TRBJ2-5; D is unresolved. Trimming took off 1 base at V and 4 bases at J, with 11 bases between the two ends. The CDR3 is 14 amino acids. CDR1 SGHNT and CDR2 YYREEE come from the germline V gene (reference sequence). Here the CDR3 DNA reads TGTGCCAGCAGCTTGAGAGATTCTAGAGAGACCCAGTACTTC. It specifies CASSLRDSRETQYF.

The chain is built from TRBV6-1 and TRBJ1-5; TRBD1 might be the D (6 bases). Trimming took 2 bases from V and 2 from J, leaving 13 bases between them. There are 16 residues in the CDR3. Germline CDR1 is MNHNS and CDR2 is SASEGT. The CDR3 DNA reads as TGTGCCAGCAGTGAATCGCAGGGGACCCGCAATCAGCCCCAGCATTTT. Protein: CASSESQGTRNQPQHF.

V and J are TRBV9 and TRBJ2-6, with TRBD2 identical over 10 bases. After removal of 4 bases from V and 0 bases from J, the junction contained 7 bases not matched to a gene. From germline, CDR1 is SGDLS and CDR2 YYNGEE. CDR3 length equals 18 residues. CDR3 sequence: CASSLGLAATSGANVLTF. Written as DNA, the CDR3 is TGTGCCAGCAGCTTAGGACTAGCGGCGACCTCTGGGGCCAACGTCCTGACTTTC.

The chain has TRBV5-1 and TRBJ1-3; no reliable D call. The V end was cut by 4 bases, the J end by 8 bases, with 13 bases between. The CDR3 is 13 amino acids. The V gene's germline CDR1 is SGHRS and CDR2 YFSETQ. The CDR3 region is CASSLSGGDTIYF. The CDR3 region has the DNA TGCGCCAGCAGCCTAAGTGGCGGGGACACCATATATTTT.

The chain combines TRBV7-9 with TRBJ2-5, with a weak D call TRBD2 (7 bases). Deletions cut 4 bases from V and 1 base from J, with 13 bases between. This CDR3 is 15 amino acids long. Germline CDR1 and CDR2: SEHNR and FQNEAQ (reference sequence). As DNA, the CDR3 is TGTGCCAGCAGCTCGCGGGGGCCCCTCCAAGAGACCCAGTACTTC. It yields the protein CASSSRGPLQETQYF. Based on the CDR3 plus reference TRBV7-9 and TRBJ2-5, the full variable domain is DTGVSQNPRHKITKRGQNVTFRCDPISEHNRLYWYRQTLGQGPEFLTYFQNEAQLEKSRLLSDRFSAERPKGSFSTLEIQRTEQGDSAMYLCASSSRGPLQETQYFGPGTRLLVL.

The V call is TRBV2, the J call TRBJ2-2; 9 nucleotides match TRBD1. This CDR3 has 15 residues. Germline V gene sequence: CDR1 SNHLY, CDR2 FYNNEI. V lost 5 bases, J lost 3 bases, and 4 bases stayed unmatched. This chain's CDR3 is CASSLQGADTGELFF. The CDR3 DNA reads as TGTGCCAGCAGTTTACAGGGGGCGGACACCGGGGAGCTGTTTTTT. The full variable domain, completed using reference TRBV2 and TRBJ2-2, is EPEVTQTPSHQVTQMGQEVILRCVPISNHLYFYWYRQILGQKVEFLVSFYNNEISEKSEIFDDQFSVERPDGSNFTLKIRSTKLEDSAMYFCASSLQGADTGELFFGEGSRLTVL.

The chain uses TRBV5-6 and TRBJ1-2, with TRBD1 matching 7 bases. V lost 4 bases to trimming and J lost 2 bases; unmatched junction nucleotides: 5. The CDR3 has 14 residues. Germline CDR1 SGHDT, CDR2 YYEEEE. The CDR3, as DNA: TGTGCCAGCAGCGTGGGCAGGGGGAACTATGGCTACACCTTC. Translated: CASSVGRGNYGYTF.

This clone was observed once. The chain has TRBV18 and TRBJ2-5, with D perhaps TRBD1 or TRBD2 (6 bases each). The V end lost 2 bases, the J end lost 4 bases, and 17 bases lay between the germline ends. CDR1 and CDR2 from the germline V gene are KGHSH and LQKENI. This CDR3 comprises 16 residues. The CDR3 coding sequence is TGTGCCAGCTCACCAGGCGAAGGGGGGTATAGAGAGACCCAGTACTTC. Translated, it gives CASSPGEGGYRETQYF.

The table lists this clone with a count of one. This chain uses TRBV7-6 with TRBJ1-2; D is ambiguous. V was trimmed by 5 bases and J by 4 bases, leaving 11 bases between them. The CDR3 is 13 amino acids. Germline V gene lookup returns CDR1 SGHVS and CDR2 FNYEAQ. The chain's CDR3 is CASSPDVGYGYTF. CDR3 nucleotides: TGTGCCAGCAGCCCAGACGTAGGCTATGGCTACACCTTC.

The DNA of the CDR3 is TGTGCCAGCCTGACTAGCGGGGCAGAGGCGTTCTTC. Its translation is CASLTSGAEAFF. The J gene is TRBJ2-1, the V gene TRBV6-1, with 11 bases lining up with TRBD2. The ends lost 8 bases at V and 15 bases at J; junction bases unmatched: 9. The CDR3 loop spans 12 amino acids. The V gene's germline CDR1 is MNHNS and CDR2 SASEGT.